This paragraph reports one T cell receptor beta chain. These data are taken from a study of CD8 T cells in Susac syndrome. When the RNA was reverse transcribed, random hexamers were used with an input of roughly 0.5 to 1 ug. TCRdb redid the calling of the immunoSEQ multiplex PCR reads with MiXCR, one entry per CDR3 protein. This sample has roughly 150,000 distinct CDR3 sequences, with around 95% found just once. The CDR3 covers 16 residues. V lost 5 bases to trimming and J lost 2 bases; unmatched junction nucleotides: 9. Per the germline V gene, CDR1 is SEHNR and CDR2 is FQNEAQ (reference sequence). Sequencing was performed on CD8+ T cells from PBMCs. This clonotype was sampled from a human donor with multiple sclerosis. The rearrangement joins TRBV7-9 to TRBJ2-5; TRBD1 agrees at 9 bases. The CDR3 loop reads CASSPGTGRGQETQYF. The CDR3 coding sequence is TGTGCCAGCAGCCCAGGGACAGGGAGGGGGCAAGAGACCCAGTACTTC.